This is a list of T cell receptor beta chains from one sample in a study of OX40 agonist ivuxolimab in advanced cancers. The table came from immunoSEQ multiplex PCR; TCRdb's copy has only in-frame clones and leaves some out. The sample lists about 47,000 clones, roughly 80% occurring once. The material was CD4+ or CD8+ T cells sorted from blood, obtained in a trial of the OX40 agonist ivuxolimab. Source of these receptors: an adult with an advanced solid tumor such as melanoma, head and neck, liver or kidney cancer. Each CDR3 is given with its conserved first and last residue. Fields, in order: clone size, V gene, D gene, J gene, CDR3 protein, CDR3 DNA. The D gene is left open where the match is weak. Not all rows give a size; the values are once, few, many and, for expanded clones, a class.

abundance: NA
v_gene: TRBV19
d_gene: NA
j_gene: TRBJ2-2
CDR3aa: CASSIYPGLTGELFF
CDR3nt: TGTGCCAGTAGTATATACCCAGGGTTAACCGGGGAGCTGTTTTTT

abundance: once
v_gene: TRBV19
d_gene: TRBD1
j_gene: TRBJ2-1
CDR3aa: CASSITGGDSYYNEQFF
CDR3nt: TGTGCCAGTAGTATTACAGGGGGCGATTCATATTACAATGAGCAGTTCTTC

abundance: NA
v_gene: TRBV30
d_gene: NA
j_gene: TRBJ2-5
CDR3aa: CAWSQGGLETQYF
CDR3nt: TGTGCCTGGAGCCAGGGGGGCCTGGAGACCCAGTACTTC

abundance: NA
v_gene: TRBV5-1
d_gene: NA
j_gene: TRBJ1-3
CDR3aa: CASSLEAGRSGNTIYF
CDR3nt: TGCGCCAGCAGCTTGGAGGCAGGCCGCTCTGGAAACACCATATATTTT

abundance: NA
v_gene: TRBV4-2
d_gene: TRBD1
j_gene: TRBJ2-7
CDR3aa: CASSQGGTGTGGPEQCF
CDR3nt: TGTGCCAGCAGCCAGGGGGGTACCGGGACAGGGGGTCCCGAGCAGTGCTTC

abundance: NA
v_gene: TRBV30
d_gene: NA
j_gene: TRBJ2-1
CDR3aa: CAWTPVGGLNEQFF
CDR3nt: TGTGCCTGGACGCCGGTGGGGGGGCTCAATGAGCAGTTCTTC

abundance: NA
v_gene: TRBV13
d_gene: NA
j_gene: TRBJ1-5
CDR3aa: CASSLGGRGGYQPQHF
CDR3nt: TGTGCCAGCAGCTTAGGGGGCAGAGGCGGATATCAGCCCCAGCATTTT

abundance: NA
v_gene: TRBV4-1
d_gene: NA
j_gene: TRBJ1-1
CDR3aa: CASRGRSGVPEAFF
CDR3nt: TGCGCCAGCAGGGGTCGGTCGGGGGTTCCTGAAGCTTTCTTT

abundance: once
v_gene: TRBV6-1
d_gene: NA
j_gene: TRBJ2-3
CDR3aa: CASSELVGVGPDTQYF
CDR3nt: TGTGCCAGCAGTGAACTGGTCGGAGTAGGTCCAGATACGCAGTATTTT

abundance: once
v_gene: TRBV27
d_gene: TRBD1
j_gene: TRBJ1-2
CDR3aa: CASSLTGTLRYGYTF
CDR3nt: TGTGCCAGCAGTTTGACAGGGACTTTGCGGTATGGCTACACCTTC

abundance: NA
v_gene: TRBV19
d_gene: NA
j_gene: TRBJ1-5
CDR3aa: CASGYNQPQHF
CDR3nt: TGTGCCTCAGGGTACAATCAGCCCCAGCATTTT

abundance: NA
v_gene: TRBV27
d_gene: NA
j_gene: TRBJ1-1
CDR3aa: CASSLLGVNTEAFF
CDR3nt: TGTGCCAGCAGTTTGCTGGGAGTGAACACTGAAGCTTTCTTT

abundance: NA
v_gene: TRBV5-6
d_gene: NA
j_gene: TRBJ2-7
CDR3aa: CASSTPSYEQYF
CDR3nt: TGTGCCAGCAGCACACCCTCCTACGAGCAGTACTTC

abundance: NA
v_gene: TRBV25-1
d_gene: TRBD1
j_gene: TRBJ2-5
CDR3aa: CASSPSDRQETQYF
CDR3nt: TGTGCCAGCAGTCCGTCGGACAGGCAGGAGACCCAGTACTTC

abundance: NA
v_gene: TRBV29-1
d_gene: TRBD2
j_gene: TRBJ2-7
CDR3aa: CSVVDGTSGTNEQYF
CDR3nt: TGCAGCGTTGTGGACGGGACTAGCGGAACTAACGAGCAGTACTTC